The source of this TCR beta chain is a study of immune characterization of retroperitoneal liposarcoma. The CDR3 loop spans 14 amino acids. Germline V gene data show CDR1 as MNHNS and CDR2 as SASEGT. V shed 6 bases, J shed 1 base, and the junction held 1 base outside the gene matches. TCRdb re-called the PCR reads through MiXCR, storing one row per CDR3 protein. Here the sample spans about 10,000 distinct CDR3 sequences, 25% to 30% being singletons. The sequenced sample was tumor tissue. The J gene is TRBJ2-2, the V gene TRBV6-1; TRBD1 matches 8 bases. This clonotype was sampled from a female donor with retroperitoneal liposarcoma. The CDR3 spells CASRTGVNTGELFF. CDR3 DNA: TGTGCCAGCAGGACAGGGGTGAACACCGGGGAGCTGTTTTTT.